This T cell receptor beta chain was retrieved from a study of T cell repertoires in cytomegalovirus infection. At the level of the study: Evidence of both CMV infection and a matching HLA type came from public TCR beta signatures. The study's findings and limits: Summed frequency of shared TCR beta families picked out CMV carriers who also had the relevant HLA. Within the response measured ex vivo, HLA-C-restricted CMV-specific TCR beta clonotypes were dominant.

This clonotype was recorded at least ten times. As yet, its antigen is unknown. TCRdb passed the reads through MiXCR, listing each CDR3 protein once. The data show about 98,000 distinct CDR3 sequences, more than 15% seen once. This CDR3 has 15 amino acids. Looked up from germline, CDR1 is MDHEN and CDR2 is SYDVKM. V was cut by 2 bases and J by 3 bases, with 11 bases left in between. The specimen sequenced was PBMCs. J is TRBJ2-1 and V is TRBV28; possibly TRBD1 for D (6 bases). The receptor's source is a human donor in good health (CMV status not recorded). Some clones in this sample may be carry-over from other donors' samples. The CDR3 here is CASSLDPDSYNEQFF. The CDR3 coding sequence is TGTGCCAGCAGTTTAGACCCGGACAGCTACAATGAGCAGTTCTTC.